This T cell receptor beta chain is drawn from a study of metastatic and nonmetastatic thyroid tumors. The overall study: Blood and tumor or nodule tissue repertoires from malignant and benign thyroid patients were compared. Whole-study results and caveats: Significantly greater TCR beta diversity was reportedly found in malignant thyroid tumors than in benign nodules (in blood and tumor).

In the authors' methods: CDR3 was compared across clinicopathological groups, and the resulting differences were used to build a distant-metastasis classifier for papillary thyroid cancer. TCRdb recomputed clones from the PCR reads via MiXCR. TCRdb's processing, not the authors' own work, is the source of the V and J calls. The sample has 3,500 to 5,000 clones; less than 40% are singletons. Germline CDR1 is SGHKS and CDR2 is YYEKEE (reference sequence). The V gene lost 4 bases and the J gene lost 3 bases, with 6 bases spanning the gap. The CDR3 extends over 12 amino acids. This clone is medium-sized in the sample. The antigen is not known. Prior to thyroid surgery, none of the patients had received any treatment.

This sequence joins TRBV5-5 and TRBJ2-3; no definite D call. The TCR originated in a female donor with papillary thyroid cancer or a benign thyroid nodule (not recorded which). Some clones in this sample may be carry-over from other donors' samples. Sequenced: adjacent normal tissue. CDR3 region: CASSPHTDTQYF. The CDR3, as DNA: TGTGCCAGCAGCCCACATACAGATACGCAGTATTTT.